This TCR beta chain was recorded in a study of human T cells and chemical hapten exposure (dated by TCRdb to the early 2020s). At the level of the whole study: For sensitization, 2% DPC in acetone was applied to a roughly 2 cm by roughly 2 cm area of upper inner arm skin. Weekly therapeutic DPC doses were additionally applied to the scalp of patients throughout the approximately 25-week study period. Patch tests used Finn chambers with 0.01% DPC on the upper back, scored after 6 days by International Contact Dermatitis Research Group standards. The mostly female patient cohort included alopecia areata with under or over 50% scalp involvement, alopecia totalis and alopecia universalis. Libraries were pooled for sequencing, and per-sample TCR yields varied mainly because of small differences in library volumes within the pool. Peripheral blood TCR repertoire changes were tracked in vivo in alopecia patients during primary and secondary sensitization to the hapten diphenylcyclopropenone (DPC). Blood samples were taken from patients before sensitization (week 0) and then at 2, 6 and about 24 weeks after DPC sensitization. Blood for TCR sequencing was provided by twenty-nine alopecia patients at one to four time points (pre-sensitization, 2, 6 and 24 weeks).

Findings and caveats that apply to the study as a whole: Because all patients had alopecia, a presumed autoimmune disease, the immune response of the patients might differ from that of healthy individuals. DPC sensitization did not change how many TCRs were above 1 in 1000 frequency, and no evidence was found of alterations in global repertoire structure. After repeated subsampling, changes were observed in the strength of the expansion versus patch-test correlation and in the threshold at which the correlation became significant. Compared with pre-sensitization or healthy control sets, expanded TCRs formed significantly more large CDR3 similarity clusters, which is consistent with antigen-driven responses. A positive correlation was found between the number of PT1 expanded TCRs and patch test score, with significance reached at thresholds 8, 16 and 32 but not 4.

Trimming costs V 7 bases and J 4 bases, and their ends lie 8 bases apart. The germline V gene (reference sequence) specifies MNHEY as CDR1 and SMNVEV as CDR2. The CDR3 measures 12 amino acids from cysteine to phenylalanine. The only DNA kept is the CDR3, 36 bases in frame from the first base. Ten or more counts support this clonotype. The specificity of this receptor is unknown. No base quality values were provided; no much bigger clone lies one nucleotide off. The method was RACE. The listed sequencing device is NextSeq 500. Library preparation attached unique molecular identifiers to individual cDNA molecules for quantitative, reproducible TCR counting. Both TCR alpha and TCR beta chains were sequenced from each blood RNA sample. The published analysis was carried out like this. A median of around 100,000 TCRs per sample was observed, with a range of roughly 20,000 to 700,000. The Decombinator software suite was used to annotate the V, J and CDR3 of the TCR reads. To make PS versus PT1 abundance plots, every sample was subsampled to the same number of TCRs (28,000). Expanded TCRs were defined as absent before sensitization and observed at least eight times at the 2-week time point. Using fastp trimming at Q25 and MiXCR clonotype assembly, TCRdb reanalyzed the public sequencing data and kept in-frame beta chains. Rows are combined by CDR3 protein, so each entry shows the most common genes and DNA. TCRdb, not the authors, supplied the V and J calls. This sample comprises some 380,000 distinct CDR3 sequences, more than 4.5% of them detected only once. The top ten hold 2% to 2.5% of the sample.

The sample's time point label is to be understood as: patch test 1, 2 weeks after DPC sensitization. The sample's treatment or condition label, in plain terms: therapeutic diphenylcyclopropenone sensitization with weekly scalp DPC. Blood at each patch-test visit was drawn before the patch test was applied. Patients were considered eligible if aged 18 to 70, diagnosed with alopecia and deemed suitable for DPC therapy, and patients were excluded if pregnant. Total RNA was extracted from unfractionated whole blood collected in Tempus Blood RNA tubes. This specimen was whole blood, taken in connection with sensitization to the hapten diphenylcyclopropenone (DPC). This clonotype originated in a woman between 50 and 59 years old with alopecia areata. Some clones in this sample may be carry-over from other donors' samples. Recombination connected TRBV27 to TRBJ1-5, with no reliable assignment of the D segment. In nucleotides, the sequence is TGTGCCAGCACCGACGGGAATCAGCCCCAGCATTTT. This translates into CASTDGNQPQHF.